A single sample gave rise to the 5 T cell receptor beta chains below, sequenced in a study of radiotherapy plus CTLA-4 blockade in lung cancer. Using immunoSEQ multiplex PCR, the repertoire was profiled, and TCRdb retains in-frame clones only, with some absent. The repertoire holds some 80,000 clones, with more than 60% as singletons. The sequencing used peripheral blood, collected from a patient treated with radiotherapy plus ipilimumab. The receptors were gathered from a human donor with non-small cell lung cancer whose response to radiotherapy plus ipilimumab could not be evaluated. Some clones in this sample may be carry-over from other donors' samples.

The rearrangement joins TRBV21-1 to TRBJ1-5. TRBV21-1 is deemed a pseudogene. This CDR3 spans 14 amino acids. The CDR3 sequence is CASSNGRGNQPQHF. For the CDR3, the DNA is TGTGCCAGCAGCAACGGGAGGGGCAATCAGCCCCAGCATTTT.

The gene calls are TRBV19 and TRBJ1-5, with D perhaps TRBD1 (5 bases). This CDR3 comprises 15 residues. The ends were cut back, 6 bases at V and 3 bases at J, with 15 bases in the middle. From germline, CDR1 is LNHDA and CDR2 SQIVND (reference sequence). CDR3 in DNA: TGTGCCAGTAGATCCCCACAGGTGACCAATCAGCCCCAGCATTTT. Translated, it gives CASRSPQVTNQPQHF.

The chain uses TRBV5-8 and TRBJ2-7; tentative D call: TRBD1 (5 bases). CDR3 length: 12 amino acids. The V and J ends lost 4 bases and 3 bases respectively, with 8 bases between them. CDR1 and CDR2 from the germline V gene are SGHTS and YDEGEE. The CDR3 sequence: CASSNRLYEQYF. The CDR3 nucleotides read TGTGCCAGCAGCAACAGGCTCTACGAGCAGTACTTC.

V and J are TRBV19 and TRBJ2-2; 7 bases are a match to TRBD1. CDR1 LNHDA and CDR2 SQIVND come from the germline V gene (reference sequence). The junction had 9 bases not matched to a gene; V was cut back by 7 bases and J by 4 bases. This CDR3 region has 15 residues. The CDR3 coding sequence is TGTGCCAGTAAGGCAGAGGGGGCAGGCACCGGGGAGCTGTTTTTT. The encoded protein is CASKAEGAGTGELFF. Full variable domain (rest looked up from reference TRBV19 and TRBJ2-2): DGGITQSPKYLFRKEGQNVTLSCEQNLNHDAMYWYRQDPGQGLRLIYYSQIVNDFQKGDIAEGYSVSREKKESFPLTVTSAQKNPTAFYLCASKAEGAGTGELFFGEGSRLTVL.

This clone was seen once. This chain links TRBV7-9 with TRBJ1-2; TRBD1 matches at 9 bases. Trimming took 4 bases from V and 5 from J; bases not matched to a gene: 5. Germline V gene data show CDR1 as SEHNR and CDR2 as FQNEAQ (reference sequence). CDR3 length: 14 amino acids. The CDR3 protein is CASSSGTGFYGYTF. CDR3 DNA sequence: TGTGCCAGCAGCTCCGGGACAGGGTTTTATGGCTACACCTTC. Variable domain in full (rest from reference TRBV7-9 and TRBJ1-2): DTGVSQNPRHKITKRGQNVTFRCDPISEHNRLYWYRQTLGQGPEFLTYFQNEAQLEKSRLLSDRFSAERPKGSFSTLEIQRTEQGDSAMYLCASSSGTGFYGYTFGSGTRLTVV.